This T cell receptor beta chain appears in the sequencing data of a study of cytomegalovirus exposure and HLA in healthy donors. General study findings and limits: Among immune exposure information, only CMV serostatus was available. Earlier analysis looked at TCR beta V segments, and most were productive about 87% or about 30% of the time.

Remarks on this clone: Its antigen is undetermined.

It was with 60 Vbeta and 13 Jbeta primers that the PCR ran. The assay was immunoSEQ multiplex PCR, and TCRdb's table has in-frame clones only and misses some. This table has 150,000 to 200,000 clones, roughly four fifths appearing once. Trimming at V came to 5 bases and at J to 1 base, leaving 7 bases not matched to a gene. This CDR3 has 15 residues. Per the germline V gene, CDR1 is WNHNN and CDR2 is SYGVQD (reference sequence). The specimen sequenced was PBMCs. The sequence came from a woman under 30 in good health and CMV-seronegative. The V and J genes are TRBV10-1 and TRBJ1-1; TRBD1 agrees at 7 bases. The CDR3 protein is CASSPTGWQNTEAFF. The CDR3 DNA sequence: TGCGCCAGCAGTCCGACAGGGTGGCAGAACACTGAAGCTTTCTTT.